Listed here is a single TCR beta chain. Its antigen is unknown. Base qualities are not recorded, but no much larger clone differs from it by a single base. The germline V gene (reference sequence) gives CDR1 as SEHNR and CDR2 as FQNEAQ. V and J are truncated by 2 bases and 2 bases respectively, leaving an intervening sequence of 12 bases. Taken from cysteine to phenylalanine, the CDR3 has 15 residues. Only the CDR3 DNA stays, 45 bases, in frame from base 1. The entire amount of isolated RNA was reverse transcribed using the High Capacity cDNA Reverse Transcription Kit, so the sequenced TCRB transcripts were expressed ones. Deep immunoSEQ sequencing was performed on naive, central memory and regulatory T cell samples, with an average of about 3.6 million total reads per sample. Sorted cells were lysed in RLT buffer, and RNA was extracted using DNase-treated RNeasy Micro or Mini kits according to cell number. To prevent cross-contamination, each cell subset was processed individually, whereas patient and healthy donor samples were processed jointly. Using the immunoSEQ multiplex PCR, TCRB sequences were amplified from cDNA into 87-bp fragments spanning the CDR3 region. Sequencing of the amplicons was done on the Illumina HiSeq platform. The study's processing was this. Synthetic template baselines were used to correct PCR bias computationally, reads within Hamming distance 2 were collapsed, and singletons that could not be merged were discarded. Reads were aligned against IMGT to assign V, D and J genes, CDR3 length and insertions or deletions at six rearrangement sites. Within each subset, clonotype counts were normalized to sorted cell number, and only after that were true diversity and Gini coefficients computed with the tcR R package. The overlap coefficient, calculated on TCRB nucleotide sequences, was used to quantify repertoire sharing. As a proxy for the pre-selection repertoire, out-of-frame TCRB sequences from naive cells were analyzed. TCRdb holds this immuneACCESS table with in-frame rearrangements only. Some clones are missing; in checked studies, unresolved V genes explain under half, and the rest has no known cause. V and J calls and clone size are copied from that table; D and trimming were computed from the DNA. The sample data list 400,000 to 550,000 clones, and roughly 11% of these were observed just once. Together, the top ten hold 0.04% to 0.05% of the sample.

These data come from a study of beta chain features in type 1 diabetes (dated by TCRdb to about 2018). Some background on the complete study: No differences in mean age, gender distribution, total cell number or subset yield were found between patients and healthy donors. A total of some 100,000,000 sorted cells were examined across all samples, and a strong correlation was observed between cell number per subset and RNA yield. Regulatory and stem cell-like memory subsets were isolated from only 8 patients and about eight healthy donors, whereas naive and central memory subsets came from all 30 or so donors. In the study, TCRB repertoires of sorted circulating CD4+ T cell subsets from recently diagnosed type 1 diabetes patients were compared with those of matched healthy donors.

A single peripheral blood draw of approximately 120 mL on average was collected from each donor into heparinised tubes. A BD FACSAria II was used to sort naive, central memory, regulatory and stem cell-like memory CD4+ T cells with a panel that included CD45RO, CCR7, CD25, CD127, CD95 and CD27. All sorted populations exceeded 95% purity. PBMCs were separated immediately by Lymphoprep density gradient centrifugation and were stained directly, without being cultured. So that batch effects would be minimized, each experiment stained and sorted samples in pairs, pairing one healthy donor with one patient. Broad study findings and their caveats: Type 1 diabetes patients showed a moderate but significant shortening of TCRB CDR3 length in all four CD4+ subsets. Because cDNA was sequenced instead of genomic DNA, activated cells with high expression could be over-represented, although the groups did not differ in activation or CD3 levels. Only small numbers of individuals were included in the HLA sub-analyses, which left unresolved whether HLA type had any influence on TCRB rearrangement. At VDJ recombination sites, type 1 diabetes patients had fewer insertions and more deleted nucleotides, which implies abnormalities in thymic rearrangement. Shorter templates might have been favored by PCR, but patient and control samples were amplified and corrected together, so both groups would have been affected equally by any skew. The naive, central memory and regulatory TCRB repertoires appeared to resemble one another more closely among patients than among healthy donors.

The sequence came from a woman aged 18 to 35 in good health. The specimen sequenced was naive CD4+ T cells from blood. The cell subset or site label of this sample denotes: true naive CD4+ T cells. Here the chain combines TRBV7-9 and TRBJ1-2, with no confident D gene call. The DNA sequence is as follows: TGTGCCAGCAGCTTACTGGGCAGAACAAACTATGGCTACACCTTC. Its coded protein is CASSLLGRTNYGYTF.